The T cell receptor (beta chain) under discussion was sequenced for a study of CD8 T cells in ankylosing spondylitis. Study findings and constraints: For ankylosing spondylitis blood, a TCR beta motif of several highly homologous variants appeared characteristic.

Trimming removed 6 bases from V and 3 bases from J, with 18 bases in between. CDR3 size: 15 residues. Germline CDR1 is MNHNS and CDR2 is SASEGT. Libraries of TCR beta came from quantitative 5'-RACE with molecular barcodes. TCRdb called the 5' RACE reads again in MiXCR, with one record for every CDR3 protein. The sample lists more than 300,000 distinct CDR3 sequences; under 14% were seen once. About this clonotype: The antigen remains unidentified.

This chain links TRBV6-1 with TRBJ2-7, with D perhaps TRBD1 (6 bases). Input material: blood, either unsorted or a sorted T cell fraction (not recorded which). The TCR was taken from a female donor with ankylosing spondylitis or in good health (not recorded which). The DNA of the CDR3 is TGTGCCAGCAGGTCACCGGGACAAAGTAGCTACGAGCAGTACTTC. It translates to CASRSPGQSSYEQYF.